This T cell receptor beta chain derives from a study of Graves' ophthalmopathy and Graves' hyperthyroidism (dated 2018 in TCRdb). With regard to the full study: A patient counted as having stable hyperthyroidism if there was no progression to ophthalmopathy within 18 months of follow-up. TCR beta repertoire signatures were used to distinguish Graves' ophthalmopathy from Graves' hyperthyroidism and to predict progression to ophthalmopathy. In total, under 150 blood samples were TCR-sequenced: approximately 42 ophthalmopathy, some 75 hyperthyroidism and 17 hyperthyroidism-to-ophthalmopathy patients. To explore V-J signatures that distinguish ophthalmopathy from hyperthyroidism, a discovery set of about a hundred patients was enrolled, made up of approximately 45 with ophthalmopathy and around 60 with stable hyperthyroidism. An independent validation cohort comprised some 19 hyperthyroidism patients and some 16 patients who later progressed from hyperthyroidism to ophthalmopathy. In a handful of hyperthyroidism patients, the T-cell repertoire of thyroid tissue was compared with the T-cell repertoire of blood. After sampling, hyperthyroidism patients received methimazole starting at 30 mg daily, and ophthalmopathy patients received high-dose intravenous methylprednisolone. Study-wide findings and limitations: Most expanded thyroid clonotypes with a frequency above 0.001 also appeared in blood, which suggests that blood repertoires may reflect the immune response in the thyroid. In validation, the model predicted ophthalmopathy progression with more than 55% sensitivity and approximately 72% specificity; roughly eleven predicted patients were CT-confirmed with GO in a median of about 6.2 months. Ophthalmopathy was separated from stable hyperthyroidism by the 13-signature model with roughly 87% sensitivity and 81.08% specificity in cross-validation and with 80%/75% in the test set. Sample size was not predetermined statistically, and investigators were not blinded to group allocation.

Counted from cysteine to phenylalanine, this CDR3 has 13 amino acids. The read is trimmed to its CDR3 DNA, 39 bases read in frame from base 1. Deletion took 8 bases off V and 4 bases off J, with a span of 15 bases between the germline ends. In the germline V gene, CDR1 corresponds to SQVTM and CDR2 to ANQGSEA. For repertoire sequencing, the TCR beta CDR3 regions were amplified from RNA transcripts. HTBI primers and the Qiagen OneStep RT-PCR kit were used in a first-round RT-PCR, which was followed by a second-round multiplex PCR, size selection and purification. Libraries were sequenced paired-end with 100 bp reads on an Illumina HiSeq2000. In the source study's methods: SOAPnuke was used to process the reads, removing any read that contained adapters or uncalled bases, had a mean Phred below 15, or lacked an exact match to the constant primer or identifier. High-quality paired reads were merged with COPE v1.2.5. Unique nucleotide sequences were defined as clonotypes and aligned to IMGT TRB V, D and J references using MiTCR v1.1. The analysis was limited to V-J combinations with a frequency above 0.0001, which together covered approximately 99% of repertoires. A TCR clonal expansion and chaos score per V-J combination was defined as the ratio of F50 clonal expansion to chaos observed in the TCRdist matrix. Welch's t-statistics and random forest were used to narrow the features down to 10 to 15 V-J combinations, which were then fed into a naive Bayes classifier. Thyroid-blood repertoire similarity was quantified with the Morisita-Horn index. The public reads were reprocessed in TCRdb via fastp at Q25 and MiXCR, keeping in-frame beta chains. When rows share a CDR3 protein, they turn into one entry using the most common DNA and genes. TCRdb, not the original authors, processed these V and J calls. The sample profile shows around 1.1 million distinct CDR3 sequences; 35% to 40% of them were found once. The leading ten clones occupy over 8.5% of the sample.

Patients with hyperthyroidism were aged 18 to 65 years, had been newly diagnosed, and had a disease duration of less than 2 months. Patients were excluded if they had other autoimmune diseases, uncontrolled infections, pregnancy or lactation. Clinical symptoms, serum thyroxine, TRAb, thyroid ultrasound and orbital computed tomography were used for diagnosis. Total RNA was extracted using Trizol reagent, and RNA quality was checked on an Agilent 2100 Bioanalyzer. Worth noting for this clonotype: Its antigen remains unidentified. No base quality values were provided; no much bigger clone lies one nucleotide off.

This receptor was obtained from an adult man with Graves' hyperthyroidism. What was sequenced was peripheral blood or thyroid tissue (not recorded which). The sequence links TRBV29-1 to TRBJ1-5; tentative D gene TRBD1, with 5 bases matching. Read as DNA, the sequence is TGCAGCTTGACGGCAGGGCCTAATCAGCCCCAGCATTTT. It specifies CSLTAGPNQPQHF.